The T cell receptor beta chain described here comes from a study of cytomegalovirus exposure and HLA in healthy donors. The PCR ran on 60 Vbeta and 13 Jbeta primers. Authors' processing steps: Approximately 83 million unique TCR beta chains, 9 million to 12 million shared, were counted in a later analysis. The repertoire was sequenced with immunoSEQ multiplex PCR; TCRdb's copy has only in-frame clones and lacks some. That table is the source of V, J and clone size, and D and trimming were worked out from the DNA. The sample consists of 90,000 to 150,000 clones, roughly three fifths of them appearing once. V shed 6 bases and J shed 6 bases, with 14 bases lying between them. From germline, CDR1 is PRHDT and CDR2 FYEKMQ (reference sequence). The CDR3 has 14 amino acids.

This TCR came from a man aged 40-49 years in good health and CMV-seropositive. This chain links TRBV13 with TRBJ2-2, with D possibly being TRBD1 (5 bases). The sequenced sample consisted of PBMCs. The CDR3, as DNA: TGTGCCAGCAGAAAGGCAGGGTTCCCCGGGGAGCTGTTTTTT. Amino acid sequence: CASRKAGFPGELFF.